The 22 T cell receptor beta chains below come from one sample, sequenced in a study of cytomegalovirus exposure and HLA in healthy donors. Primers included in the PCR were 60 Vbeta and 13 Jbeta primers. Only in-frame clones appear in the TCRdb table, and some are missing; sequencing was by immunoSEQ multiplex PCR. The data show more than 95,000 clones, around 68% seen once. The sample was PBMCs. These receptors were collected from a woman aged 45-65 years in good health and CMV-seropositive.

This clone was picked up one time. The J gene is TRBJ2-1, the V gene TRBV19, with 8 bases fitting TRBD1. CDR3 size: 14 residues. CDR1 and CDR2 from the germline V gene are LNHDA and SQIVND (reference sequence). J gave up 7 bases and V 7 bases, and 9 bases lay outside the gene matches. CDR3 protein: CASTQDRAENEQFF. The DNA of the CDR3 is TGTGCCAGTACCCAGGACAGGGCTGAAAATGAGCAGTTCTTC.

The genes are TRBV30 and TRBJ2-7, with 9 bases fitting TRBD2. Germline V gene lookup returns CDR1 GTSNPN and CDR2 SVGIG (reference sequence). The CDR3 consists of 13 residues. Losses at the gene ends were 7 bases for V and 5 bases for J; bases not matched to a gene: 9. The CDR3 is CASLGTSNHEQYF. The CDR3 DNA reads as TGTGCCTCGCTTGGGACTAGCAACCACGAGCAGTACTTC.

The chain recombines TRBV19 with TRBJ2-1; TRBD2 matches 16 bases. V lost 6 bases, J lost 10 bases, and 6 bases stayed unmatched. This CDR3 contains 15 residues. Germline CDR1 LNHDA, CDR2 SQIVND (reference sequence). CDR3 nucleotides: TGTGCCAGTAGAGGGACTAGCGGGGGGGTCGGGGAGCAGTTCTTC. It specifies CASRGTSGGVGEQFF.

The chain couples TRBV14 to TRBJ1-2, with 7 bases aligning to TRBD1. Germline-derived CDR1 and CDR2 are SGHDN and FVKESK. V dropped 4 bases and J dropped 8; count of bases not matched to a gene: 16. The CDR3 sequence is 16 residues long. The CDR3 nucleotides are TGTGCCAGCAGCCCCAAAAACAGGGGTACGGTAGGCGGCTACACCTTC. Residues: CASSPKNRGTVGGYTF.

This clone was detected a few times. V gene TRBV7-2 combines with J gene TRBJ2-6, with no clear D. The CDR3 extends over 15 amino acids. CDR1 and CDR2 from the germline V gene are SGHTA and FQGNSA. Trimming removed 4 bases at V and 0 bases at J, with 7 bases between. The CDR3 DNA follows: TGTGCCAGCAGCTACAGCCACTCTGGGGCCAACGTCCTGACTTTC. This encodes CASSYSHSGANVLTF. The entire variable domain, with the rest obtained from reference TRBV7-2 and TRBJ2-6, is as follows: GAGVSQSPSNKVTEKGKDVELRCDPISGHTALYWYRQSLGQGLEFLIYFQGNSAPDKSGLPSDRFSAERTGGSVSTLTIQRTQQEDSAVYLCASSYSHSGANVLTFGAGSRLTVL.

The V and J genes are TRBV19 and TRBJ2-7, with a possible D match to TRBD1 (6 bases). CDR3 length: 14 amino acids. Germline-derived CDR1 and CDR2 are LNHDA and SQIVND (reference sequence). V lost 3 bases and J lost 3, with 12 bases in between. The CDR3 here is CASSMGQGNYEQYF. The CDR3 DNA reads TGTGCCAGTAGTATGGGTCAGGGGAACTACGAGCAGTACTTC.

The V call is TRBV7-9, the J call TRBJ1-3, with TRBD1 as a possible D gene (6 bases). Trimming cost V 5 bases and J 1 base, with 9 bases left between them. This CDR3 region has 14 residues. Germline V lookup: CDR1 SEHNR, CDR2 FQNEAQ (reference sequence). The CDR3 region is CASSPRGSGNTIYF. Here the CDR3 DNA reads TGTGCCAGCAGCCCCAGGGGATCTGGAAACACCATATATTTT.

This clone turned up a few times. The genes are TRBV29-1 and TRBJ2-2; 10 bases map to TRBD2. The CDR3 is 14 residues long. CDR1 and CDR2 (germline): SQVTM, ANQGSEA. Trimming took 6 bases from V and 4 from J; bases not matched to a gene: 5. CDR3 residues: CSVVAGGGTGELFF. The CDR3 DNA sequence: TGCAGCGTCGTAGCGGGGGGAGGCACCGGGGAGCTGTTTTTT.

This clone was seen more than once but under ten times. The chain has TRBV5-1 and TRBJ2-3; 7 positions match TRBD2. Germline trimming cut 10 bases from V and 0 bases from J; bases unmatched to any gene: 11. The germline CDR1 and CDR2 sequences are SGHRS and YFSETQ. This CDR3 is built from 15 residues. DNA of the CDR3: TGCGCCTCCTCTCGGGGGGACGGGAGCACAGATACGCAGTATTTT. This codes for CASSRGDGSTDTQYF.

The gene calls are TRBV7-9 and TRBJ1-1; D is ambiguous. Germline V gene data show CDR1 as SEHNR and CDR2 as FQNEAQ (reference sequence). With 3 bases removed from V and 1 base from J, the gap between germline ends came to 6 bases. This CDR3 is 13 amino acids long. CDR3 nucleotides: TGTGCCAGCAGCTTTGCAGGGAACACTGAAGCTTTCTTT. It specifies CASSFAGNTEAFF.

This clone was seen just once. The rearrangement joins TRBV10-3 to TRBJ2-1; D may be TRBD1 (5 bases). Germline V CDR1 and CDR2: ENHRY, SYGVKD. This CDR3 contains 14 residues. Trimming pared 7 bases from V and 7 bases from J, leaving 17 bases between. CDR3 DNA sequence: TGTGCCATCACCCCCGGACAAGGTAGTAATGAGCAGTTCTTC. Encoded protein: CAITPGQGSNEQFF.

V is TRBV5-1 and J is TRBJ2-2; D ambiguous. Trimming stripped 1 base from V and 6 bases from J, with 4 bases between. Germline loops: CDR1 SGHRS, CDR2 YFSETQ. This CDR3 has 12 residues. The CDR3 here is CASSLTPGELFF. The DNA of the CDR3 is TGCGCCAGCAGCTTGACTCCCGGGGAGCTGTTTTTT.

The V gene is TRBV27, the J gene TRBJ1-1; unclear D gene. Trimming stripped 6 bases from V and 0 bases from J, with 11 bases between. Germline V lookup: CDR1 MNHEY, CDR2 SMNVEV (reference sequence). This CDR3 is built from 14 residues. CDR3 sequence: CASRWEAVNTEAFF. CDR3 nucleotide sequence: TGTGCCAGCAGATGGGAGGCTGTGAACACTGAAGCTTTCTTT.

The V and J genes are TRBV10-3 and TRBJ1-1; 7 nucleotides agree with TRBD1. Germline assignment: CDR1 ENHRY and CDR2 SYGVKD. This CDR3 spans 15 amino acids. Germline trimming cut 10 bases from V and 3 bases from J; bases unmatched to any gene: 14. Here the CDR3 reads CATTPRDSLDTEAFF. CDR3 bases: TGTGCCACCACTCCCCGGGACAGCCTGGACACTGAAGCTTTCTTT.

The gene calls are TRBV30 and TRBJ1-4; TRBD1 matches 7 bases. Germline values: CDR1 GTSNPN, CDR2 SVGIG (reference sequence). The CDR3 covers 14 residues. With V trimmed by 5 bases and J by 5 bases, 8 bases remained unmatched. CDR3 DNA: TGTGCCTGGGGAAAGCAGGGGGAGAATGAAAAACTGTTTTTT. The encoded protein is CAWGKQGENEKLFF. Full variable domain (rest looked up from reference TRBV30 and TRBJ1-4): SQTIHQWPATLVQPVGSPLSLECTVEGTSNPNLYWYRQAAGRGLQLLFYSVGIGQISSEVPQNLSASRPQDRQFILSSKKLLLSDSGFYLCAWGKQGENEKLFFGSGTQLSVL.

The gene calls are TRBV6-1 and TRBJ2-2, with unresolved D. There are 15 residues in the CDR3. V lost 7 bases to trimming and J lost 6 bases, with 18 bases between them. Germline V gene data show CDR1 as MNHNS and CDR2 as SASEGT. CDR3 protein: CASTTRVLAPGELFF. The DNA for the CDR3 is TGTGCCAGCACCACACGGGTCCTCGCACCCGGGGAGCTGTTTTTT.

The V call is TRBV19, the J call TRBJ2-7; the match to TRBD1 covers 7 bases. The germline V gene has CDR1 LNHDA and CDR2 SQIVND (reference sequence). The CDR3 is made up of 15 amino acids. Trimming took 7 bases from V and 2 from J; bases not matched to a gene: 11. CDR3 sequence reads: CASTSTQGPTYEQYF. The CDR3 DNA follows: TGTGCCAGTACCTCTACACAGGGGCCCACCTACGAGCAGTACTTC. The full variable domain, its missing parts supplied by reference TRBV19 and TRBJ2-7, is DGGITQSPKYLFRKEGQNVTLSCEQNLNHDAMYWYRQDPGQGLRLIYYSQIVNDFQKGDIAEGYSVSREKKESFPLTVTSAQKNPTAFYLCASTSTQGPTYEQYFGPGTRLTVT.

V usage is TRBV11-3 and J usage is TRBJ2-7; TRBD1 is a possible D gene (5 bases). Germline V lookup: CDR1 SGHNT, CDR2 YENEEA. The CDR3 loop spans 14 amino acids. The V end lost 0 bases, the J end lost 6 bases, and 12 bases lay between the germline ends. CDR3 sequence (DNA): TGTGCCAGCAGCTTAGATCGTTCGACAGTCGAGCAGTACTTC. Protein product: CASSLDRSTVEQYF.

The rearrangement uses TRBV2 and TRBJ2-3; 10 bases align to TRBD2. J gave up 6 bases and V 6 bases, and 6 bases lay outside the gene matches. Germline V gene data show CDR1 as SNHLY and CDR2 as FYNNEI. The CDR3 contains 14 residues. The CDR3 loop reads CASRAGGRVDTQYF. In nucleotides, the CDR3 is TGTGCCAGCAGAGCGGGGGGGCGGGTTGATACGCAGTATTTT.

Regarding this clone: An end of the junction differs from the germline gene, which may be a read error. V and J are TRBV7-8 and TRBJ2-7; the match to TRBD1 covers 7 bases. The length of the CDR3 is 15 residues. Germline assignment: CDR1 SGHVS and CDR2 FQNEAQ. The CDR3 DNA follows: TGTGCCAGCGGCTTAAAGGGGGACAGCACCTACGAGCAGTACTTC. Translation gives CASGLKGDSTYEQYF.

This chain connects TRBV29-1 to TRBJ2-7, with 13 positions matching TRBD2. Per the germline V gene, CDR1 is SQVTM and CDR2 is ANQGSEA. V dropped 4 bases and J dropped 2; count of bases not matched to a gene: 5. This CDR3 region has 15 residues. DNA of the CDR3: TGCAGCGTTGGGACTAGCGGGAGAGGCCCCTACGAGCAGTACTTC. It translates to CSVGTSGRGPYEQYF.

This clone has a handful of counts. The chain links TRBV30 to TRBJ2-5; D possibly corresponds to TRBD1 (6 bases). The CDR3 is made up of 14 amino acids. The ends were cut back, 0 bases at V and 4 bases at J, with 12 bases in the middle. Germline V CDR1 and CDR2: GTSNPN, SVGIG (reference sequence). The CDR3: CAWSVGQGLETQYF. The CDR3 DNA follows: TGTGCCTGGAGTGTAGGGCAGGGGTTAGAGACCCAGTACTTC.